A single sample is the source of the 3 T cell receptor beta chains below, sequenced in a study of CD8 T cells in acute hepatitis C reinfection. Time point noted: naive CD8 control sorted from an acute-time-point sample. Here immunoSEQ multiplex PCR was the method, and the copy in TCRdb shows in-frame clones only, minus some. Of about 40,000 clones listed, 70% to 90% were seen once; the top ten hold about a tenth. Material: naive CD8+ T cells from PBMCs. The source of these receptors is a woman in her late teens or twenties who spontaneously cleared hepatitis C infection.

The V call is TRBV9, the J call TRBJ2-2; 9 bases agree with TRBD2. The CDR3 covers 15 residues. Germline V lookup: CDR1 SGDLS, CDR2 YYNGEE. V lost 4 bases to trimming and J lost 4 bases; unmatched junction nucleotides: 5. DNA of the CDR3: TGTGCCAGCAGCTCTAGCGGGACTGGCACCGGGGAGCTGTTTTTT. Translated: CASSSSGTGTGELFF.

The gene calls are TRBV27 and TRBJ2-3; D ambiguous. The CDR3 runs 11 residues. V dropped 3 bases and J dropped 5 bases, with 3 bases sitting between them. Germline assignment: CDR1 MNHEY and CDR2 SMNVEV (reference sequence). The CDR3 coding sequence is TGTGCCAGCAGTTTGGGAGATACGCAGTATTTT. Encoded protein: CASSLGDTQYF.

In DNA form, the CDR3 reads TGTGCCAGCAGCTCGTTGCCCGGGACCGCGACTGGGGCCAACGTCCTGACTTTC. Encoded protein: CASSSLPGTATGANVLTF. V usage is TRBV9 and J usage is TRBJ2-6; D may be TRBD1 or TRBD2 (5 bases each). V was pared by 4 bases and J by 2 bases, with 19 bases between. Germline-derived CDR1 and CDR2 are SGDLS and YYNGEE. The CDR3 is 18 amino acids.